The T cell receptor beta chain under discussion was sequenced for a study of human T cells and chemical hapten exposure (dated by TCRdb to about 2021). Context from the whole study: For sensitization, 2% DPC in acetone was applied to an approximately 2 cm by approximately 2 cm area of upper inner arm skin. Under 30 alopecia patients gave blood for TCR sequencing at one to four time points (pre-sensitization, 2, 6 and 24 weeks). Throughout the roughly 26-week study period, patients were also given weekly therapeutic DPC doses on the scalp. Patch tests used Finn chambers with 0.01% DPC on the upper back, scored after 6 days by International Contact Dermatitis Research Group standards. Alopecia areata with under or over 50% scalp involvement, alopecia totalis and alopecia universalis were represented in the patient cohort, which was mostly female. In alopecia patients, the study followed how the peripheral blood TCR repertoire changed in vivo over primary and secondary sensitization to diphenylcyclopropenone (DPC), a hapten. Blood samples were taken from patients before sensitization (week 0) and at 2, 6 and about 24 weeks after DPC sensitization. The libraries were sequenced as a pool, and the TCR yield per sample differed mostly because of small variations in library volumes within the pool. The paper's findings and limits, for the study overall: After repeated subsampling, the strength of the expansion versus patch-test correlation and the threshold at which it became significant changed. Expanded TCRs formed significantly more large CDR3 similarity clusters than pre-sensitization or healthy control sets, consistent with antigen-driven responses. No change with DPC sensitization was found in the number of TCRs above 1 in 1000 frequency, and no evidence of global repertoire structure alterations was found. Patch test score correlated positively with the number of PT1 expanded TCRs, reaching significance at thresholds 8, 16 and 32 but not at 4. Alopecia, a presumed autoimmune disease, was present in all patients, so the immune response of the patients might differ from that of healthy individuals.

The time point label for this specimen denotes: patch test 3, about 24 weeks after DPC sensitization. The label giving this sample's treatment or condition can be read as: therapeutic diphenylcyclopropenone sensitization with weekly scalp DPC. At each patch-test visit, blood was drawn before the patch test was applied. Patients were considered eligible if aged 18 to 70, diagnosed with alopecia and deemed suitable for DPC therapy, and patients were excluded if pregnant. Total RNA was extracted from unfractionated whole blood collected in Tempus Blood RNA tubes. Library method: RACE. Instrument on record: NextSeq 500. During library preparation, unique molecular identifiers were attached to individual cDNA molecules so that TCRs could be counted quantitatively and reproducibly. Each blood RNA sample was used to sequence both TCR alpha and TCR beta chains. Concerning the study's data processing: A median of roughly 99,000 TCRs per sample was observed, with a range of 23,224 to 690,600. V, J and CDR3 annotation of the TCR reads was performed with the Decombinator software suite. To make PS versus PT1 abundance plots, every sample was subsampled to the same number of TCRs (28,000). TCRs were defined as expanded if absent before sensitization and observed at least eight times at the 2-week time point. The public reads were reprocessed in TCRdb via fastp at Q25 and MiXCR, keeping in-frame beta chains. Rows with one shared CDR3 protein collapse into an entry with the most common genes and DNA. The V and J calls come from TCRdb's annotation, not from the publication. The table for this sample lists under 200,000 distinct CDR3 sequences; roughly a quarter of them were counted only once. The ten largest account for about 2% of the sample.

This clonotype appeared a few times. What this receptor recognizes is not known. Per-base quality was not reported, and no clone a single base away is much larger than it. Trimming at the junction amounts to 3 bases on V and 2 bases on J, and the germline ends lie 9 bases apart. The CDR3 runs 14 amino acids, cysteine and phenylalanine included. Only the CDR3 region is kept as DNA, spanning 42 bases read in frame from base 1. Reading the germline V gene gives CDR1 SGHNT and CDR2 YENEEA. The sequence was collected from a woman between 18 and 29 years old with alopecia areata. Some clones in this sample may be carry-over from other donors' samples. The chain is made from TRBV11-3 and TRBJ2-3; the D gene is perhaps TRBD1, on 6 matching bases. The sequences come from whole blood, collected in connection with sensitization to the hapten diphenylcyclopropenone (DPC). The sequenced DNA is TGTGCCAGCAGCTTCGGACAGAACACAGATACGCAGTATTTT. Translated, it gives CASSFGQNTDTQYF.